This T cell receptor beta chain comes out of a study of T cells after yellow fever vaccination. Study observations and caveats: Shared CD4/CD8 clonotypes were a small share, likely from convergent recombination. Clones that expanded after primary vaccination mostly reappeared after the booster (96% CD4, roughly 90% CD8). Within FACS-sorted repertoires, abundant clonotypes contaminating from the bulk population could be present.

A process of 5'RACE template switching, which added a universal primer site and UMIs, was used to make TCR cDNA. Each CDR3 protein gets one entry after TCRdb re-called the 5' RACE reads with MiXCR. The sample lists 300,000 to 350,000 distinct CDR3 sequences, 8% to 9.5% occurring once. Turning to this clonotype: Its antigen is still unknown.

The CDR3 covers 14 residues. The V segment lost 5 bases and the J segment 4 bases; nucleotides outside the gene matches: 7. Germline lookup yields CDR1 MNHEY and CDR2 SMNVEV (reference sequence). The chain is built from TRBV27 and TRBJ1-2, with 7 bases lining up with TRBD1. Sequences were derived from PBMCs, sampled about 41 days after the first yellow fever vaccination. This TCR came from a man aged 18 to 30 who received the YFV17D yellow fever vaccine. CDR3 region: CASSLTGTPYGYTF. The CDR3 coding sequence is TGTGCCAGCAGTCTGACAGGGACTCCCTATGGCTACACCTTC.